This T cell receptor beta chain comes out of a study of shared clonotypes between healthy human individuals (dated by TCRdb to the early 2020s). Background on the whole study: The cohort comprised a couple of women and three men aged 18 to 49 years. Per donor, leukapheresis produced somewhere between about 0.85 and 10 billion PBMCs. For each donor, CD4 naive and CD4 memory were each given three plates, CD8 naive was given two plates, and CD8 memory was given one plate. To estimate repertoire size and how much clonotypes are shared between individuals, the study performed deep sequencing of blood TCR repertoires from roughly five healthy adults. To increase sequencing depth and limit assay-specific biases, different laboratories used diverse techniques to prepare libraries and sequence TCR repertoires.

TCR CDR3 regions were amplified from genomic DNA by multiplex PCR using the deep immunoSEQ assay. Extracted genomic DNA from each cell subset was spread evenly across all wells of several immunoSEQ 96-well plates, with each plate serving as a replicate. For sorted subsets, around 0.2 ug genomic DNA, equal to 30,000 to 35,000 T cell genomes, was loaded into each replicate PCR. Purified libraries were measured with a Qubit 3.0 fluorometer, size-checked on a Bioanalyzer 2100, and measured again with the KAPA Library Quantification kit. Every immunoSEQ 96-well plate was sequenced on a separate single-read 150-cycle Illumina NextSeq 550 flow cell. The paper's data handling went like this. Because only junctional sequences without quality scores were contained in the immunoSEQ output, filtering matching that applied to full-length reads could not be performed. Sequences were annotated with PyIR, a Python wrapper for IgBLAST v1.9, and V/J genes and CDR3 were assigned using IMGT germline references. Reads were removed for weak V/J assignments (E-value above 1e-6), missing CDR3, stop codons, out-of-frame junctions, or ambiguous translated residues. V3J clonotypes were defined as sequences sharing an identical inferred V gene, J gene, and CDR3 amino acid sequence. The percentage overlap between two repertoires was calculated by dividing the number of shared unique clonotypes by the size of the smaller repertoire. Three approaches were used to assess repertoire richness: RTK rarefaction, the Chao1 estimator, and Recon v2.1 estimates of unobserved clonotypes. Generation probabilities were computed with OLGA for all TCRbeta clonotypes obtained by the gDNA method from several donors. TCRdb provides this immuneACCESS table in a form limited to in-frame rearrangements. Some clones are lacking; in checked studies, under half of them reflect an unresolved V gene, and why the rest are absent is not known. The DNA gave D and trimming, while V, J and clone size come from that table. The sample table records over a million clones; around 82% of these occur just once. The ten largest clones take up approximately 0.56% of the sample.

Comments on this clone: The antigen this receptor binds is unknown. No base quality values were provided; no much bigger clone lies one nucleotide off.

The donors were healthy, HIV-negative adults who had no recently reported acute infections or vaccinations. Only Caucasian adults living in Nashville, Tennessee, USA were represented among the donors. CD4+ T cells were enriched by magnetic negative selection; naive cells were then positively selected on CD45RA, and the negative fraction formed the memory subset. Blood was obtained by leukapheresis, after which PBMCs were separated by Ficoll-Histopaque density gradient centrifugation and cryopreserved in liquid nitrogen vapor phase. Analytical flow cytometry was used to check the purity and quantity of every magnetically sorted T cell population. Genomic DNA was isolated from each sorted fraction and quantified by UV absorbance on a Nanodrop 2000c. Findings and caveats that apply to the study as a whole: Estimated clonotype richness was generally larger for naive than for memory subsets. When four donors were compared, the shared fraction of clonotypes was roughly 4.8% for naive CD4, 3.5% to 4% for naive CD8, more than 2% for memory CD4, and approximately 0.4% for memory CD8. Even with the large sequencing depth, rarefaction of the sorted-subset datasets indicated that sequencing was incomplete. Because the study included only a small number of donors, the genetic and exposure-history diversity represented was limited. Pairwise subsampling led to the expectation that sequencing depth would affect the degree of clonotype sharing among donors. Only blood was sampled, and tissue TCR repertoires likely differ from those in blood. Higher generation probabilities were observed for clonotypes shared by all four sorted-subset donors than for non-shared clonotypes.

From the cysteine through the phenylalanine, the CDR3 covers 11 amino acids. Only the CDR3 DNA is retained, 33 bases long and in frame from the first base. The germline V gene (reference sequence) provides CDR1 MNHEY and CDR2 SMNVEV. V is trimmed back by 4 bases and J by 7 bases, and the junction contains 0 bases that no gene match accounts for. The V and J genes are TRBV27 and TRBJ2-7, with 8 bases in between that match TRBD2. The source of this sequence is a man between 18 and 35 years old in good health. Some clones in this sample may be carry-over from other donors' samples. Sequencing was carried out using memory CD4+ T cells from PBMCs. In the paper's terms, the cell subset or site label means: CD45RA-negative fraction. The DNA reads TGTGCCAGCAGTTCGGGGGGGGAGCAGTACTTC. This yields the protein CASSSGGEQYF.